A single sample is the source of the 4 T cell receptor beta chains below, sequenced in a study of tumor-infiltrating lymphocytes in localized non-small cell lung cancer (dated by TCRdb to about 2021). The library came from the immunoSEQ multiplex PCR assay. The table was pulled from immuneACCESS by TCRdb, which kept in-frame rearrangements only. Such tables lose some clones; where checked, under half of the loss comes from unresolved V genes, and the rest has no known cause. In this sample the table shows 7,000 to 8,500 clones, over 60% of which occur a single time. Approximately 4.8% of the sample goes to the ten largest clones. The sample comprised lung tumor tissue. The source of these receptors is a human donor with non-small cell lung cancer.

This clone ranks as large (0.1 to 1%). This chain uses TRBV28 with TRBJ2-3; a possible D gene is TRBD1 (6 bases). Trimming left V 6 bases short and J 4 bases short, with 11 bases between. The CDR3 covers 13 residues. Germline values: CDR1 MDHEN, CDR2 SYDVKM. This chain's CDR3 is CASRSQGPDTQYF. CDR3 sequence (DNA): TGTGCCAGCAGATCACAGGGTCCAGATACGCAGTATTTT.

CDR3 amino acids: CASSDSDTQYF. Written as DNA, the CDR3 is TGTGCCAGCAGTGACTCAGATACGCAGTATTTT. The gene calls are TRBV6-4 and TRBJ2-3; D is unclear. V lost 0 bases and J 5 bases, leaving 0 bases between the germline ends. Germline CDR1 reads MRHNA; CDR2 reads SNTAGT. The CDR3 extends over 11 amino acids.

The chain links TRBV29-1 to TRBJ2-1, with a tentative D call TRBD1 (5 bases). The CDR3 consists of 12 residues. Deletions cut 6 bases from V and 5 bases from J, with 11 bases between. The germline CDR1 and CDR2 sequences are SQVTM and ANQGSEA. The CDR3 is CSVDRQNNEQFF. The CDR3 nucleotides are TGCAGCGTCGACAGACAAAACAATGAGCAGTTCTTC.

V is TRBV27 and J is TRBJ2-2; D perhaps matches TRBD1 (6 bases). CDR3 length: 17 residues. Germline CDR1 MNHEY, CDR2 SMNVEV (reference sequence). Trimming removed 6 bases from V and 7 bases from J, with 24 bases in between. The CDR3 DNA reads as TGTGCCAGCAGCCCACGGGGCCCTACAGGGAGTGGCGGGGAGCTGTTTTTT. Translation: CASSPRGPTGSGGELFF.